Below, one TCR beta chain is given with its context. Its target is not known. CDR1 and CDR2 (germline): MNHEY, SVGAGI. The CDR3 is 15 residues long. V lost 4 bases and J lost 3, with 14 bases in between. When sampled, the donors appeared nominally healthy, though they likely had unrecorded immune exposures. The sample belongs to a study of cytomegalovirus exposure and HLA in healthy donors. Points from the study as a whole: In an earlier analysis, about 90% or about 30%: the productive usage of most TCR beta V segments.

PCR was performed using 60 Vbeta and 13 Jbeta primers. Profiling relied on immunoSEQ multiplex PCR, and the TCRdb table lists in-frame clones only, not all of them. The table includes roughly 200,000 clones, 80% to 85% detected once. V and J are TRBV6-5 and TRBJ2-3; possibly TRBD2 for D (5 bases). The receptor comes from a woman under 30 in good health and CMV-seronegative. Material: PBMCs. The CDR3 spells CASSSERRRTDTQYF. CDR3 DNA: TGTGCCAGCAGTTCTGAGCGGAGGAGGACAGATACGCAGTATTTT.